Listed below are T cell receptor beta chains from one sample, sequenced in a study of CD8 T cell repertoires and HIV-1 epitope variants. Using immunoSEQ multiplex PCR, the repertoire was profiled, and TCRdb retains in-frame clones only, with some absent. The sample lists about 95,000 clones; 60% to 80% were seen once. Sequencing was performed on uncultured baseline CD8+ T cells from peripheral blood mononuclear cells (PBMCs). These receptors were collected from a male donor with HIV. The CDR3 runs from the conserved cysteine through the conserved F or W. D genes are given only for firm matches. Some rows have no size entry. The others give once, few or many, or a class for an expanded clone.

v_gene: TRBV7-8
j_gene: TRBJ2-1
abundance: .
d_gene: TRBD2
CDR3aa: CASSPQAGGSYNEQFF
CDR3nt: TGTGCCAGCAGCCCCCAAGCGGGAGGCTCCTACAATGAGCAGTTCTTC

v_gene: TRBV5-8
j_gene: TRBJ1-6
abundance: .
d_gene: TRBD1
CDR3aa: CASSSWGRQGQLRSPLHF
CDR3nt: TGTGCCAGCAGCTCGTGGGGGCGACAGGGACAGTTGCGATCACCCCTCCACTTT

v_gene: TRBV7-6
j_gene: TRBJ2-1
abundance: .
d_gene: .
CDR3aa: CASSSLSYNEQFF
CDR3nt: TGTGCCAGCAGCTCCCTCTCCTACAATGAGCAGTTCTTC

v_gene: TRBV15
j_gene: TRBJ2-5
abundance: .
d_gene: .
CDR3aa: CATSRVGGPYQETQYF
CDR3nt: TGTGCCACCAGCAGAGTAGGGGGGCCCTATCAAGAGACCCAGTACTTC

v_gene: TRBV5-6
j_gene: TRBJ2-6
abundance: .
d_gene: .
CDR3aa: CASSFRGVGANVLTF
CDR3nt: TGTGCCAGCAGCTTCAGGGGTGTGGGGGCCAACGTCCTGACTTTC

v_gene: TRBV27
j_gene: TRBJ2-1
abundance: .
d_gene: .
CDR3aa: CASSPLSYNEQFF
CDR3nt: TGTGCCAGCAGTCCCCTAAGTTACAATGAGCAGTTCTTC

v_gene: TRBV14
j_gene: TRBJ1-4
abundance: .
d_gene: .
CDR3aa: CASSQMERKLFF
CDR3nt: TGTGCCAGCAGCCAAATGGAACGAAAACTGTTTTTT

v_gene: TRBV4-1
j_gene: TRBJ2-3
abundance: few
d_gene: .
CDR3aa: CASRSTGTETDTQYF
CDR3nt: TGCGCCAGCAGATCCACCGGGACTGAAACAGATACGCAGTATTTT

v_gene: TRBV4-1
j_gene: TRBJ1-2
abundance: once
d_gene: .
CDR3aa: CASSLDTNYYGYTF
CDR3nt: TGCGCCAGCAGCCTGGACACGAATTACTATGGCTACACCTTC

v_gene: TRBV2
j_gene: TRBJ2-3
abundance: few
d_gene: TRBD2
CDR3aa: CASSEDLASGRTQYF
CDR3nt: TGTGCCAGCAGTGAAGACCTGGCTAGCGGCCGTACGCAGTATTTT

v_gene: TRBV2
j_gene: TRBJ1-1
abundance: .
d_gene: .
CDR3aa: CASSEVPAGAFF
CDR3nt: TGTGCCAGCAGTGAAGTTCCGGCTGGAGCTTTCTTT

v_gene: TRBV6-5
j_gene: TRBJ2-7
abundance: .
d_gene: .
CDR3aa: CASSTGTWAYEQYF
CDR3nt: TGTGCCAGCAGTACCGGGACCTGGGCCTACGAGCAGTACTTC

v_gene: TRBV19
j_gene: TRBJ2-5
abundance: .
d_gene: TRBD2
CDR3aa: CASSGAGLAGRETQYF
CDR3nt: TGTGCCAGTAGTGGGGCGGGACTAGCGGGAAGAGAGACCCAGTACTTC

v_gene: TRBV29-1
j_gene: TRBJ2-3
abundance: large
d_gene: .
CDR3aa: CSAAGTESTDTQYF
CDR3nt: TGCAGCGCGGCGGGCACCGAGTCCACAGATACGCAGTATTTT

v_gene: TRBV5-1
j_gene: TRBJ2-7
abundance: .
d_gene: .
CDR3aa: CASSLVPMGPRIYEQYF
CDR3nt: TGCGCCAGCAGCTTGGTCCCCATGGGGCCGAGGATCTACGAGCAGTACTTC

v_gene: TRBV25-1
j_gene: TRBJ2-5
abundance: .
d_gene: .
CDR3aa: CASSDPLQGGQETQYF
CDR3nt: TGTGCCAGCAGTGATCCCCTACAGGGGGGGCAAGAGACCCAGTACTTC

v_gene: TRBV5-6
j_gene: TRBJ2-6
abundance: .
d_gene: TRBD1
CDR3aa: CASSRDRGSGANVLTF
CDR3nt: TGTGCCAGCAGTCGGGACAGGGGGTCTGGGGCCAACGTCCTGACTTTC

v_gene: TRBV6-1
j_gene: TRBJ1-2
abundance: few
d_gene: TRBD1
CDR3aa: CASSEHRGDHGYTF
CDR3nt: TGTGCCAGCAGTGAACACAGGGGGGATCATGGCTACACCTTC

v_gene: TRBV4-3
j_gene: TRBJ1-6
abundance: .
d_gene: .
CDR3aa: CASSQESSYNSLLHF
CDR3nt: TGCGCCAGCAGCCAAGAAAGCTCCTATAATTCACTCCTCCACTTT

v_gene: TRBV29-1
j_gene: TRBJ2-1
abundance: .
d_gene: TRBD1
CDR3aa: CSVQDRANEQFF
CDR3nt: TGCAGCGTTCAGGACAGGGCCAATGAGCAGTTCTTC

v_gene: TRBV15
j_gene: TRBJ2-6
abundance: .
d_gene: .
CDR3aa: CATSRAGSGANVLTF
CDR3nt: TGTGCCACCAGCAGAGCCGGCTCTGGGGCCAACGTCCTGACTTTC

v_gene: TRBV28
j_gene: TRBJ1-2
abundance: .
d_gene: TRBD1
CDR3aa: CASKSLTGQRTRANYGYTF
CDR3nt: TGTGCCAGCAAAAGCCTTACGGGACAGCGAACGCGAGCTAACTATGGCTACACCTTC

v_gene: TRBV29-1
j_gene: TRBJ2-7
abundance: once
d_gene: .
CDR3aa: CSVKTVEQYF
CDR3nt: TGCAGCGTTAAAACAGTCGAGCAGTACTTC

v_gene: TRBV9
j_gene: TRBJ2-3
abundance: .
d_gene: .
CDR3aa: CASSVGADASTDTQYF
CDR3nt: TGTGCCAGCAGCGTAGGGGCAGACGCTAGCACAGATACGCAGTATTTT

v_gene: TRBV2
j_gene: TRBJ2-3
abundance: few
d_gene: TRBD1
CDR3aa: CASSSDRASTDTQYF
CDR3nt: TGTGCCAGCAGTTCGGACAGGGCTAGCACAGATACGCAGTATTTT

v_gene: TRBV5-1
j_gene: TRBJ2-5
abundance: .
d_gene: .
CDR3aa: CASNPLGLQETQYF
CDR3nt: TGCGCCAGCAACCCTCTAGGTCTACAAGAGACCCAGTACTTC

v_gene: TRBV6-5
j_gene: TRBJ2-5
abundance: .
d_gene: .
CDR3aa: CASSYSGDLGTQYF
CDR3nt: TGTGCCAGCAGTTACTCTGGAGATCTGGGGACCCAGTACTTC

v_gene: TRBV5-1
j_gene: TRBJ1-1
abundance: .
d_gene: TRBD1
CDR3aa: CASSILQGMNTEAFF
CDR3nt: TGCGCCAGCAGCATACTACAGGGGATGAACACTGAAGCTTTCTTT

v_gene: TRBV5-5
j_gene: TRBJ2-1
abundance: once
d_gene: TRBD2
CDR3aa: CASSLALSGVTRNEQFF
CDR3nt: TGTGCCAGCAGCTTGGCCTTGAGCGGGGTCACGCGGAATGAGCAGTTCTTC

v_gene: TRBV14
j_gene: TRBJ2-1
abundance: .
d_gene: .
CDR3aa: CASSQELRATFRGEQFF
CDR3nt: TGTGCCAGCAGCCAAGAATTGAGGGCGACGTTTCGGGGTGAGCAGTTCTTC

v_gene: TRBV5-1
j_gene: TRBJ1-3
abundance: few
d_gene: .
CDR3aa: CASSLEGNSGNTIYF
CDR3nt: TGCGCCAGCAGCCTAGAGGGAAACTCTGGAAACACCATATATTTT

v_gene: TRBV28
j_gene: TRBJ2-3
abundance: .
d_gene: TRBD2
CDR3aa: CASSFLGGGDTQYF
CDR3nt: TGTGCCAGCAGTTTCCTAGGCGGGGGAGATACGCAGTATTTT

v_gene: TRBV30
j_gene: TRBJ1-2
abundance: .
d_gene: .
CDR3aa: CAWSVQKGGLYGYTF
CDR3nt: TGTGCCTGGAGTGTACAAAAGGGGGGGCTCTATGGCTACACCTTC

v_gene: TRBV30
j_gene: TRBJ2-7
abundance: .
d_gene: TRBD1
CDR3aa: CAWSVRDRGIYEQYF
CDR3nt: TGTGCCTGGAGTGTACGGGACAGGGGTATTTACGAGCAGTACTTC

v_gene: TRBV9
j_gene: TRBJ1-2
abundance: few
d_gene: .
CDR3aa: CASSVGISDYGYTF
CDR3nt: TGTGCCAGCAGCGTAGGAATCAGTGACTATGGCTACACCTTC

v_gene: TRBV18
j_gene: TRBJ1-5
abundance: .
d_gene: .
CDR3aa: CASSPDEGLGNQPQHF
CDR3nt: TGTGCCAGCTCACCCGACGAGGGTCTAGGCAATCAGCCCCAGCATTTT

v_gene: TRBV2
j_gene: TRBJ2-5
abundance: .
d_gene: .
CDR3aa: CASTPTGGVGETQYF
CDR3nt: TGTGCCAGCACGCCGACTGGAGGGGTCGGCGAGACCCAGTACTTC

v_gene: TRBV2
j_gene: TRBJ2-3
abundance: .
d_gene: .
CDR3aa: CASRRGPQAYTDTQYF
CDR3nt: TGTGCCTCTCGGCGGGGACCGCAAGCCTACACAGATACGCAGTATTTT

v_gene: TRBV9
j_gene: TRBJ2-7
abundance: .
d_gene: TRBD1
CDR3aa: CASSVSTGGHEQYF
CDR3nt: TGTGCCAGCAGCGTCTCCACAGGGGGCCACGAGCAGTACTTC

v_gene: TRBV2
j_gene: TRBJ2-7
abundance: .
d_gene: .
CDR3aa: CASSAPADYEQYF
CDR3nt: TGTGCCAGCAGTGCCCCCGCAGACTACGAGCAGTACTTC

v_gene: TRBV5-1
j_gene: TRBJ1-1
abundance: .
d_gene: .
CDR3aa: CASRTSGGPNTEAFF
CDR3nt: TGCGCTAGCCGAACCTCGGGGGGCCCGAACACTGAAGCTTTCTTT

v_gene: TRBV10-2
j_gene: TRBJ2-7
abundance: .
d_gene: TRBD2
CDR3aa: CASSQAGGPEYF
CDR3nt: TGCGCCAGCAGCCAAGCGGGAGGGCCAGAGTACTTC

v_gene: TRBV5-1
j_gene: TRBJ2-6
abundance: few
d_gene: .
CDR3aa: CASRKRPSSGANVLTF
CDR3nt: TGCGCCAGCAGAAAAAGACCGTCCTCTGGGGCCAACGTCCTGACTTTC

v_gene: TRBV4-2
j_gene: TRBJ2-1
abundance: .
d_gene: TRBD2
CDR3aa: CASSLKIDGSGISYNEQFF
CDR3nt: TGTGCCAGCAGCCTTAAGATCGATGGTAGCGGGATCTCCTACAATGAGCAGTTCTTC

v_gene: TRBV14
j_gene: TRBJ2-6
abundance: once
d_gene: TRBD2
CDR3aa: CASSQGGGAGANVLTF
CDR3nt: TGTGCCAGCAGCCAAGGGGGAGGGGCTGGGGCCAACGTCCTGACTTTC

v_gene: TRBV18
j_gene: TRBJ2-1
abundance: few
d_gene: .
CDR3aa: CASSPGGGVNYNEQFF
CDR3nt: TGTGCCAGCTCACCAGGTGGCGGGGTGAACTACAATGAGCAGTTCTTC

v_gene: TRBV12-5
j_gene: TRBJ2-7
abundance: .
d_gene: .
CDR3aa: CASGYSYEQYF
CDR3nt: TGTGCTAGTGGTTACTCCTACGAGCAGTACTTC

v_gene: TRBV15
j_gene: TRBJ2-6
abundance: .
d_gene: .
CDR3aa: CATSRDLGGGASGANVLTF
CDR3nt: TGTGCCACCAGCAGAGATCTAGGGGGTGGGGCTTCTGGGGCCAACGTCCTGACTTTC

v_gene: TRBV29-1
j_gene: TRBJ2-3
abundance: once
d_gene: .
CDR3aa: CSVDITDTQYF
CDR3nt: TGCAGCGTGGACATAACAGATACGCAGTATTTT

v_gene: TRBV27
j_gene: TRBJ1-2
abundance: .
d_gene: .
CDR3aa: CASSFHRGAGYTF
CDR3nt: TGTGCCAGCAGTTTCCACCGGGGAGCTGGGTACACCTTC

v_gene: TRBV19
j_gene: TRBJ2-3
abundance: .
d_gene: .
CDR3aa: CASSSTRGGTDTQYF
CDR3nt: TGTGCCAGTAGTTCTACTAGGGGAGGCACAGATACGCAGTATTTT

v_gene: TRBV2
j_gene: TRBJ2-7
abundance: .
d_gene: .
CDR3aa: CASSEARGTGHEQYF
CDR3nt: TGTGCCAGCAGTGAAGCGCGGGGAACTGGTCACGAGCAGTACTTC

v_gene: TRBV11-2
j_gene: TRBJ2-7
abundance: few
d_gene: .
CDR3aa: CASSLSTESGLEQYF
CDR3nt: TGTGCCAGCAGCCTCTCGACGGAATCTGGGTTAGAGCAGTACTTC

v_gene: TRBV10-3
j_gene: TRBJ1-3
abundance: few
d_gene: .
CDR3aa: CAITGVDGNTIYF
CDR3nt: TGTGCCATCACTGGAGTGGATGGAAACACCATATATTTT

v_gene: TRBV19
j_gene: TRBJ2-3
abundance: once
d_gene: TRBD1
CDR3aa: CASSIGHGSARGYTQYF
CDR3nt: TGTGCCAGTAGTATCGGGCACGGAAGCGCCAGGGGGTATACGCAGTATTTT

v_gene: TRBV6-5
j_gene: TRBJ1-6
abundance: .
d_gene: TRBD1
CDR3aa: CASSGQGANSPLHF
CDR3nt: TGTGCCAGCAGTGGACAGGGGGCCAATTCACCCCTCCACTTT

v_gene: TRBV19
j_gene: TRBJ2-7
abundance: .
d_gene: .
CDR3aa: CASSIDRDGGLEQYF
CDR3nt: TGTGCCAGTAGTATAGACCGGGACGGAGGTCTGGAGCAGTACTTC

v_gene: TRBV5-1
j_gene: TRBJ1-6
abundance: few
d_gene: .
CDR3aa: CASRDGSNSPLHF
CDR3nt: TGCGCCAGCAGAGACGGGTCTAATTCACCCCTCCACTTT